Following are 22 T cell receptor beta chains from one sample sequenced in a study of tumor-infiltrating lymphocytes in primary liver carcinoma. Germline DNA was also extracted, while the blood RNA originated from unsorted whole blood. From about 0.5 ug of total RNA, TCR beta-specific cDNA was reverse-transcribed using a constant-region primer. Investigators got TCR beta libraries out of three nested multiplex PCR rounds, done with slightly modified ARM-PCR. Both of the initial two PCR rounds ran for approximately 11 cycles and employed TRBV1-TRBV30 forward primers alongside a C-beta reverse primer. TCRdb redid the calling of the multiplex PCR reads with MiXCR, one entry per CDR3 protein. The table has 300,000 to 350,000 distinct CDR3 sequences, approximately 54% seen once. The sample was peripheral blood. The receptors shown here come from a woman in her 30s with primary liver carcinoma and hepatitis B virus infection.

Details on this clonotype: A much larger clone differs by one base, so this may be a read error. The V call is TRBV6-2 or TRBV6-3, the J call TRBJ2-1; 7 bases match TRBD2. The CDR3 length is 15 residues. Per the germline V gene, CDR1 is MNHEY and CDR2 is SVGEGT. CDR3: CASSYQRGSYNDQFF. The CDR3 nucleotides read TGTGCCAGCAGTTACCAGCGGGGCTCCTACAATGATCAGTTCTTC.

This clonotype has more than one count but fewer than ten. A much bigger clone sits one base away, suggesting this may be a read error. The chain couples TRBV11-3 to TRBJ2-5; no definite D call. The CDR3 has 12 residues. Germline CDR1 reads SGHNT; CDR2 reads YENEEA. Here the CDR3 DNA reads TGTGTCAGCAGCCCCTCCCAAGAGACCCAGTACTTC. This gives the protein CVSSPSQETQYF.

Many counts were recorded for this clonotype. This sequence joins TRBV4-1 and TRBJ1-2, with D perhaps matching TRBD1 (5 bases). The CDR3 spans 15 residues. In germline, CDR1 is MGHRA, CDR2 YSYEKL. Deletions cut 3 bases from V and 2 bases from J, with 13 bases between. The CDR3 loop is CASSQIGDGNYGYTF. The CDR3 coding sequence is TGCGCCAGCAGCCAGATAGGGGACGGAAACTATGGCTACACCTTC.

In the case of this clonotype: The junction differs from germline at one of its ends, possibly a read error. The V gene is TRBV4-3, the J gene TRBJ1-1, with 7 positions matching TRBD1. This CDR3 has 15 residues. Germline CDR1 is LGHNA and CDR2 is YSLEER. This CDR3 reads CASNQDLSGGTEAFF. The CDR3 coding sequence is TGCGCCAGCAACCAAGATCTGTCAGGGGGGACTGAAGCTTTCTTT.

This clonotype was observed a few times. This sequence joins TRBV6-5 and TRBJ2-3, with 9 bases identical to TRBD2. CDR3 length equals 17 residues. CDR1 is MNHEY and CDR2 is SVGAGI in the germline V gene. Trimming removed 4 bases from V and 3 bases from J; junction bases left unmatched: 11. Here the CDR3 DNA reads TGTGCCAGCAGTTCACTCCCCCTAAGCGGGGGGACAGATACGCAGTATTTT. Protein: CASSSLPLSGGTDTQYF.

Turning to this clonotype: A junction end diverges from the germline sequence, so it may reflect a read error. The chain combines TRBV7-8 with TRBJ1-2; maybe TRBD1 (6 bases). CDR3 length: 16 residues. Germline CDR1 and CDR2: SGHVS and FQNEAQ. CDR3 nucleotides: TGTGCCAGCAGCTTAGAGCCAAGAAGGGGGGGGTATGACTACACCTTC. The encoded protein is CASSLEPRRGGYDYTF. Full variable domain (remainder filled in from reference TRBV7-8 and TRBJ1-2): GAGVSQSPRYKVAKRGQDVALRCDPISGHVSLFWYQQALGQGPEFLTYFQNEAQLDKSGLPSDRFFAERPEGSVSTLKIQRTQQEDSAVYLCASSLEPRRGGYDYTFGSGTRLTVV.

This clonotype was observed a handful of times. The chain recombines TRBV29-1 with TRBJ2-1; 13 bases align to TRBD2. V lost 5 bases, J lost 7 bases, and 5 bases stayed unmatched. The CDR3 covers 14 residues. The germline gives CDR1 SQVTM, CDR2 ANQGSEA. In DNA, the CDR3 is TGCAGCGTTTTGGGACTAGCGGGGATTAATGAGCAGTTCTTC. It specifies CSVLGLAGINEQFF.

This clonotype has only a few counts. An end of the junction differs from the germline gene, which may be a read error. The J gene is TRBJ2-7, the V gene TRBV5-4, with TRBD1 identical over 9 bases. The CDR3 has 14 residues. The germline CDR1 and CDR2 sequences are SGHNT and YYREEE (reference sequence). The CDR3 bases are TGTGTCAGCAGCTTAACACAGGGGGCTGGCGAGCAGTACTTC. Its protein is CVSSLTQGAGEQYF.

Remarks on this clonotype: One base away lies a much larger clone, so this may be a sequencing read error. The V and J genes are TRBV29-1 and TRBJ2-1; 9 bases agree with TRBD2. CDR3 size: 15 residues. Germline V gene data show CDR1 as SQVTM and CDR2 as ANQGSEA. In DNA form, the CDR3 reads TGCAGCATTGAAGTTCATAGCGGGAGTTTCTATGAGCAGTTCTTC. This translates into CSIEVHSGSFYEQFF.

Comments on this clonotype: Just one base apart from a much larger clone, this may be a read error. V gene TRBV10-3 combines with J gene TRBJ1-1, with 8 bases fitting TRBD1. Germline values: CDR1 ENHRY, CDR2 SYGVKD. This CDR3 comprises 18 residues. J was trimmed by 1 base and V by 1 base; bases with no gene match: 11. CDR3: CAISELKAGTGGNTEAFF. The CDR3 DNA reads as TGTGCCATCAGTGAGTTGAAAGCCGGGACAGGCGGGAACACTGAAGCTTTCTTT.

Details on this clonotype: A much larger clone differs by one base, so this may be a read error. The chain combines TRBV4-3 with TRBJ2-3, with 11 bases lining up with TRBD2. CDR3 length: 18 amino acids. Germline values: CDR1 LGHNA, CDR2 YSLEER. Trimming at V came to 3 bases and at J to 5 bases, leaving 13 bases not matched to a gene. For the CDR3, the DNA is TGCGCCAGCAGCCACAAGCCGAATAGCGGGGGGGGGCTAGATACGCAGTATTTT. Protein product: CASSHKPNSGGGLDTQYF.

Comments on this clonotype: Sequence at one end of the junction differs from germline and may be a read error. The chain couples TRBV11-2 to TRBJ1-1; D is ambiguous. Germline lookup yields CDR1 SGHAT and CDR2 FQNNGV. The CDR3 spans 11 residues. Here the CDR3 DNA reads TGTGTCAGCAGCTTAGGAGATGAAGCTCTCTTT. This translates into CVSSLGDEALF. Full variable domain (rest looked up from reference TRBV11-2 and TRBJ1-1): EAGVAQSPRYKIIEKRQSVAFWCNPISGHATLYWYQQILGQGPKLLIQFQNNGVVDDSQLPKDRFSAERLKGVDSTLKIQPAKLEDSAVYLCVSSLGDEALFGQGTRLTVV.

The chain carries TRBV6-2 or TRBV6-3 and TRBJ1-2, with 10 bases fitting TRBD1. V shed 8 bases and J 3 bases; nucleotides not matched to a gene: 9. In germline, CDR1 is MNHEY, CDR2 SVGEGT. This CDR3 is built from 15 residues. CDR3 nucleotide sequence: TGTGCCAGCTGGGACAGGGGACTATCCTACTATGGCTACACCTTC. This encodes CASWDRGLSYYGYTF.

This clonotype was seen at least ten times. V and J are TRBV11-3 and TRBJ2-3, with TRBD2 identical over 10 bases. V dropped 1 base and J dropped 9; count of bases not matched to a gene: 7. Per germline, CDR1 SGHNT and CDR2 YENEEA. There are 15 residues in the CDR3. The CDR3 here is CASSLATSGSGTQYF. The CDR3 DNA is TGTGCCAGCAGCTTAGCGACTAGCGGGTCAGGGACGCAGTATTTT.

Details on this clonotype: A much more abundant neighbour one base away suggests this may be a read error. The chain combines TRBV6-6 with TRBJ2-1; 12 bases are a match to TRBD2. The germline CDR1 and CDR2 sequences are MNHNY and SVGAGI (reference sequence). This CDR3 spans 17 amino acids. CDR3 bases: TGTGCCAGCATTTACTCTCTAGCGGGAGGGACCTACAATGAGCAGTTCTTC. Protein: CASIYSLAGGTYNEQFF.

Of note for this clonotype: The CDR3 does not close with the conserved phenylalanine or tryptophan, likely indicating a read error. The DNA is omitted, as the CDR3 cannot be located on it reliably, and the CDR3 follows TCRdb's listing. This chain connects TRBV6-6 to TRBJ1-2. Germline CDR1 and CDR2: MNHNY and SVGAGI (reference sequence). The CDR3 totals 12 residues, both ends included. The CDR3 sequence: CASSARTSGDTI.

This sequence joins TRBV11-2 and TRBJ2-2; TRBD2 matches 10 bases. V trimming: 7 bases; J trimming: 6 bases; junction bases outside the gene matches: 11. CDR3 length equals 16 residues. Germline lookup yields CDR1 SGHAT and CDR2 FQNNGV. The CDR3 spells CASNSTRSGRPGELFF. The CDR3 DNA follows: TGTGCCAGCAACTCGACACGTAGCGGGAGGCCCGGGGAGCTGTTTTTT. The full variable domain, its missing parts supplied by reference TRBV11-2 and TRBJ2-2, is EAGVAQSPRYKIIEKRQSVAFWCNPISGHATLYWYQQILGQGPKLLIQFQNNGVVDDSQLPKDRFSAERLKGVDSTLKIQPAKLEDSAVYLCASNSTRSGRPGELFFGEGSRLTVL.

This clonotype showed up many times. J is TRBJ2-6 and V is TRBV6-2 or TRBV6-3; the match to TRBD1 covers 7 bases. After removal of 5 bases from V and 13 bases from J, the junction contained 8 bases not matched to a gene. The length of the CDR3 is 13 residues. CDR1 and CDR2 (germline): MNHEY, SVGEGT. The CDR3 coding sequence is TGTGCCAGCAGTCAGGGACAGTCTGTAGTCCTGACTTTC. The encoded protein is CASSQGQSVVLTF.

The sample holds one count of this clonotype. J is TRBJ2-7 and V is TRBV29-1, with D uncertain. Looked up from germline, CDR1 is SQVTM and CDR2 is ANQGSEA. The CDR3 runs 12 residues. V lost 5 bases and J lost 0, with 8 bases in between. The CDR3 region is CSVKGSSYEQYF. The CDR3, as DNA: TGCAGCGTTAAGGGCAGCTCCTACGAGCAGTACTTC.

V usage is TRBV12-3 or TRBV12-4 and J usage is TRBJ2-7; TRBD2 matches 10 bases. The CDR3 is 14 amino acids. After removal of 9 bases from V and 1 base from J, the junction contained 6 bases not matched to a gene. The CDR3 DNA is TGTGCCAGGAGACAAGCGGGAGGGTCCTACGAGCAGTACTTC. Translation gives CARRQAGGSYEQYF.

The rearrangement links TRBV6-6 to TRBJ2-2, with 9 positions matching TRBD1. The V gene end was trimmed by 2 bases and the J gene end by 4 bases; junction bases not matched to a gene: 8. This CDR3 is 17 amino acids long. The germline V gene has CDR1 MNHNY and CDR2 SVGAGI (reference sequence). CDR3 amino acids: CASSYQTGGGITGELFF. The CDR3 coding sequence is TGTGCCAGCAGTTACCAAACAGGGGGCGGTATCACCGGGGAGCTGTTTTTT.

About this clonotype itself: A clone one base away is much larger, so this may be a read error. Without the conserved terminal phenylalanine or tryptophan, this CDR3 likely stems from a read error. V usage is TRBV29-1 and J usage is TRBJ1-1; D is uncertain. Germline V gene data show CDR1 as SQVTM and CDR2 as ANQGSEA. Trimming pared 4 bases from V and 4 bases from J, leaving 7 bases between. CDR3 length: 11 amino acids. The DNA of the CDR3 is TGCAGCGTTGGGGGAACCACTGAAGCTTTCCTT. Translated: CSVGGTTEAFL.